The clone carrying this TCR beta chain has only a few counts. Its antigen is undetermined. By way of CD45RO/CCR7/CD25/CD127/CD95/CD27, the CD4+ regulatory, stem cell-like memory, central memory and naive cells were sorted. Every isolated RNA sample was fully reverse transcribed, so sequencing captured expressed TCRB transcripts. Here immunoSEQ multiplex PCR was the method, and the copy in TCRdb shows in-frame clones only, minus some. Seen here are about 110,000 clones, about two fifths observed once, and the top ten hold approximately 0.065%. The data originate from a study of beta chain features in type 1 diabetes. Study summary: The study examined some 110,000,000 sorted cells across all samples. The study's findings and limits: For type 1 diabetes patients, VDJ junctions showed fewer insertions and more deletions. Across patients, naive, central memory and Treg TCRB repertoires exhibited apparently greater similarity than was observed across healthy donors.

The receptor was derived from a woman under 30 in good health. The material sequenced was stem cell memory CD4+ T cells from blood.

The CDR3 protein is CASRSPGLAGVGAPYNEQFF. The CDR3 DNA is TGCGCCAGCAGATCCCCGGGACTAGCGGGAGTTGGGGCTCCATACAATGAGCAGTTCTTC. The chain recombines TRBV4-1 with TRBJ2-1; the match to TRBD2 covers 14 bases. V was clipped by 6 bases and J by 4 bases; unmatched bases: 17. This CDR3 has 20 residues. Germline V gene sequence: CDR1 MGHRA, CDR2 YSYEKL.